The 5 T cell receptor beta chains below were found in one sample sequenced in a study of T cells expressing NK-cell markers. TCRdb reanalyzed the 5' RACE reads, giving one entry per CDR3 protein sequence and no DNA. Across some 150,000 distinct CDR3 sequences, the top ten clones capture around 12% of the sample. Sequenced: blood T cells: a sorted CD56 or NKG2C T cell subset, CD4+ or CD8+ T cells, or bulk PBMC T cells (not recorded which). The origin of the receptors is a man between 18 and 29 years old in good health.

The chain combines TRBV12-3 or TRBV12-4 with TRBJ2-3. The CDR3 sequence is 18 residues long. The CDR3 here is CASSLYLFGLSSTDTQYF.

This chain joins TRBV6-5 and TRBJ2-7; TCRdb calls TRBD1, which cannot be checked without DNA. Germline V gene data show CDR1 as MNHEY and CDR2 as SVGAGI. The CDR3 consists of 16 residues. The CDR3 sequence is CASSYKTPGHYYEQYF.

CDR3 in amino acids: CASSVISELSYNEQFF. J is TRBJ2-1 and V is TRBV11-2; TCRdb's D call of TRBD2 is untestable without DNA. This CDR3 comprises 16 residues. Germline CDR1 reads SGHAT; CDR2 reads FQNNGV.

CDR3 loop: CASSLGSADEQFF. The rearrangement links TRBV5-6 to TRBJ2-1; TCRdb outputs TRBD1, but without DNA this stays unchecked. The CDR3 length is 13 residues. Germline lookup yields CDR1 SGHDT and CDR2 YYEEEE.

This chain connects TRBV7-9 to TRBJ2-1; no DNA is available, so the TRBD2 call from TCRdb remains unchecked. This CDR3 has 15 residues. Germline CDR1 SEHNR, CDR2 FQNEAQ (reference sequence). CDR3 residues: CASSFPTRAYNEQFF.